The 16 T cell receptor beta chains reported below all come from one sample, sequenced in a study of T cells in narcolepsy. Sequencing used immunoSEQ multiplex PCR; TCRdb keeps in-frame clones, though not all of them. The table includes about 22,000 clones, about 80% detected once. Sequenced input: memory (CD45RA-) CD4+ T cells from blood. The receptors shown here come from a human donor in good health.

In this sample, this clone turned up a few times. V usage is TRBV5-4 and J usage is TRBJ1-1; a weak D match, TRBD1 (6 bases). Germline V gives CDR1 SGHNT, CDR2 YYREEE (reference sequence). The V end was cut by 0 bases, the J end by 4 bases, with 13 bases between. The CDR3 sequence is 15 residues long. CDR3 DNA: TGTGCCAGCAGCTTGGGACAGGCGAGGGTCACTGAAGCTTTCTTT. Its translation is CASSLGQARVTEAFF.

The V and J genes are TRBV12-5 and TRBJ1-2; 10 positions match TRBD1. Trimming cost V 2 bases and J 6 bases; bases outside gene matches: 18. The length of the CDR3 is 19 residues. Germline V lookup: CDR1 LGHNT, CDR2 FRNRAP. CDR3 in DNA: TGTGCTAGTGGTTTGCGCCCACTGGCTCCCGGACAGGGGGGCCATGGCTACACCTTC. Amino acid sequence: CASGLRPLAPGQGGHGYTF.

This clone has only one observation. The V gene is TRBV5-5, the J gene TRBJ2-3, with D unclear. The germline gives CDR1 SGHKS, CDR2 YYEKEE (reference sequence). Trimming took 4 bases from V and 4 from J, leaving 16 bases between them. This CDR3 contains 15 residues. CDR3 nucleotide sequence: TGTGCCAGCAGCCAGAATCCCACTTCCTCAGATACGCAGTATTTT. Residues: CASSQNPTSSDTQYF.

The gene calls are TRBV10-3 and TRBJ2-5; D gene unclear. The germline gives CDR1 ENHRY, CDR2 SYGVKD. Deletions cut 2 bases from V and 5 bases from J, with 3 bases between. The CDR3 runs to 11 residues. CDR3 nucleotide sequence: TGTGCCATCAGTGAGAAGGAGACCCAGTACTTC. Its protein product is CAISEKETQYF.

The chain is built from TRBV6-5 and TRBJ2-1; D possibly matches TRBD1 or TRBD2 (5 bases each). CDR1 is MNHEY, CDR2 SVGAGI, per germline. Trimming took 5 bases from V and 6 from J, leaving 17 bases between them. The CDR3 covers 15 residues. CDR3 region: CASSKARGPGNEQFF. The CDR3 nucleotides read TGTGCCAGCAGTAAGGCGAGGGGACCCGGCAATGAGCAGTTCTTC.

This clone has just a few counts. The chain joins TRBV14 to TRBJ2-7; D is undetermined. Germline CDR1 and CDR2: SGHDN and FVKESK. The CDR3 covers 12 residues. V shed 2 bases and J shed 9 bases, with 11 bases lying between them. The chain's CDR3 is CASSQSSVGQYF. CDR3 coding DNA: TGTGCCAGCAGCCAATCCTCAGTAGGGCAGTACTTC.

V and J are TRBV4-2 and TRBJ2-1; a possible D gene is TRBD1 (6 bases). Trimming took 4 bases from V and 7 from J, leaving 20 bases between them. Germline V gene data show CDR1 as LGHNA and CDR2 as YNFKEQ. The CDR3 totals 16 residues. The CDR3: CASSPLGQYDNNEQFF. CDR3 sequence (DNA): TGTGCCAGCAGCCCGCTCGGACAGTATGACAATAATGAGCAGTTCTTC.

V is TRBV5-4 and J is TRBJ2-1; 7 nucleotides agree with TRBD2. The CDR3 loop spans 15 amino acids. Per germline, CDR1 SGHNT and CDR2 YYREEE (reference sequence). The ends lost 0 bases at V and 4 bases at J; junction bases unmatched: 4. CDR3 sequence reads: CASSLERDPYNEQFF. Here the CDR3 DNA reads TGTGCCAGCAGCTTGGAGCGGGACCCTTACAATGAGCAGTTCTTC.

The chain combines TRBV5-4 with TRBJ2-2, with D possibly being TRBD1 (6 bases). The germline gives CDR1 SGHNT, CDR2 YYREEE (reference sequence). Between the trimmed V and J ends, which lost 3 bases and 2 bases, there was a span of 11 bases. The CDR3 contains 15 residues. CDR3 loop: CASSYRTANTGELFF. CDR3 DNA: TGTGCCAGCAGCTATCGGACAGCCAACACCGGGGAGCTGTTTTTT.

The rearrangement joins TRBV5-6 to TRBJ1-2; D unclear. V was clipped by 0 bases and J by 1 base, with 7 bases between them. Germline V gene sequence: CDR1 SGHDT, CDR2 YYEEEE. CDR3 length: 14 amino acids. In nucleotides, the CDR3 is TGTGCCAGCAGCTTGGGGGCAGATAACTATGGCTACACCTTC. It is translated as CASSLGADNYGYTF.

CDR3 in amino acids: CASRVILGTGNTIYF. The CDR3 DNA sequence: TGTGCCAGCAGGGTTATCTTAGGGACTGGAAACACCATATATTTT. This chain joins TRBV11-2 and TRBJ1-3; D call uncertain. The CDR3 spans 15 residues. CDR1 and CDR2 (germline): SGHAT, FQNNGV. Trimming cost V 6 bases and J 2 bases, with 14 bases left between them.

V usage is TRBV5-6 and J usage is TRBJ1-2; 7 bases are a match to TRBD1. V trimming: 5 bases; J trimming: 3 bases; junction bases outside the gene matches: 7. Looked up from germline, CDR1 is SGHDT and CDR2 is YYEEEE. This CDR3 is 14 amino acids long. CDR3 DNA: TGTGCCAGCAGAAGACAGGGCGGAGACTATGGCTACACCTTC. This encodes CASRRQGGDYGYTF. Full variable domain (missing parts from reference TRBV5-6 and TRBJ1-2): DAGVTQSPTHLIKTRGQQVTLRCSPKSGHDTVSWYQQALGQGPQFIFQYYEEEERQRGNFPDRFSGHQFPNYSSELNVNALLLGDSALYLCASRRQGGDYGYTFGSGTRLTVV.

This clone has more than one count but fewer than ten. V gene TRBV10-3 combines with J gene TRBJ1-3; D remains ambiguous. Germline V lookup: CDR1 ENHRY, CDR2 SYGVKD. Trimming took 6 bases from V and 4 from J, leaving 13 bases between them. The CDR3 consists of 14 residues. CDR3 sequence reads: CAISQQRSGNTIYF. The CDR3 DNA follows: TGTGCCATCAGCCAGCAGAGGTCCGGAAACACCATATATTTT.

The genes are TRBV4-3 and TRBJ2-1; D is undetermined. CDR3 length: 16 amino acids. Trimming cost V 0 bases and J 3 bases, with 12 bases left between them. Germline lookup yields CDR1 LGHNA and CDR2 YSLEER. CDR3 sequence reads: CASSQEWDFGYNEQFF. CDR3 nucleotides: TGCGCCAGCAGCCAAGAATGGGATTTTGGCTACAATGAGCAGTTCTTC.

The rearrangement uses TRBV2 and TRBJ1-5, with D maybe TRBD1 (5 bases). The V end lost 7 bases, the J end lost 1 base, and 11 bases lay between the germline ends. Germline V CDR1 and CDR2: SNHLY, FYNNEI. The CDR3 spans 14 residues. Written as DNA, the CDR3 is TGTGCCAGCACGTGGCGGGGGAGCAATCAGCCCCAGCATTTT. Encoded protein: CASTWRGSNQPQHF.

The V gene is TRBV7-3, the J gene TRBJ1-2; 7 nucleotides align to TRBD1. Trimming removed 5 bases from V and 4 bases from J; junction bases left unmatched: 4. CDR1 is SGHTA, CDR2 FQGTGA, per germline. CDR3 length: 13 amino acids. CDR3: CASSPRQGYGYTF. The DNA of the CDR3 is TGTGCCAGCAGCCCTAGACAGGGCTATGGCTACACCTTC. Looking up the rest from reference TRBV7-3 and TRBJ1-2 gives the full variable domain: GAGVSQTPSNKVTEKGKYVELRCDPISGHTALYWYRQSLGQGPEFLIYFQGTGAADDSGLPNDRFFAVRPEGSVSTLKIQRTERGDSAVYLCASSPRQGYGYTFGSGTRLTVV.